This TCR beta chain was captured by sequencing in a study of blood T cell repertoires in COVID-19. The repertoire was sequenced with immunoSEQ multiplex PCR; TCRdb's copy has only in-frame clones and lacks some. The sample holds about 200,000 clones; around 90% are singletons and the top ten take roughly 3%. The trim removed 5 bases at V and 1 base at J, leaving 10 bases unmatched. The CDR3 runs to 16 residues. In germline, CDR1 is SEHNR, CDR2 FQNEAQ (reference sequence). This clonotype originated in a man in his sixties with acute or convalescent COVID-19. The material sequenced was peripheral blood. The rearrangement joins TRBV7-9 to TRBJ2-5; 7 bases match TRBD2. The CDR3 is CASSPVPGGPQETQYF. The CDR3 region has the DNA TGTGCCAGCAGCCCCGTCCCGGGGGGACCCCAAGAGACCCAGTACTTC.